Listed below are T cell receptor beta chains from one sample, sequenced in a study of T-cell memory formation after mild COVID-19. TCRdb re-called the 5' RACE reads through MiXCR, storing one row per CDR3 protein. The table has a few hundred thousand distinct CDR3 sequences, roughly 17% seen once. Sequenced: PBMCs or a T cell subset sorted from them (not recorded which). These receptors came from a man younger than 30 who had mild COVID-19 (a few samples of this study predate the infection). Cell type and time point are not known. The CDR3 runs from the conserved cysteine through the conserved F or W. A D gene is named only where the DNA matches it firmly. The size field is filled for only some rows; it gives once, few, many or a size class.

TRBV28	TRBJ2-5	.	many	TGTGCCAGCAGCGACTATCAAGAGACCCAGTACTTC	CASSDYQETQYF
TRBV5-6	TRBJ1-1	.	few	TGTGCCAGCAGCTTGGACCAGGGCGTGAACACTGAAGCTTTCTTT	CASSLDQGVNTEAFF
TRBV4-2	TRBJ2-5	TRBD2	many	TGTGCCAGCAGCCCACGGGGGGGCCGGGAGACCCAGTACTTC	CASSPRGGRETQYF
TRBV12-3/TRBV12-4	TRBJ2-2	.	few	TGTGCCAGCAGTTTGTCGGGACTCTACACCGGGGAGCTGTTTTTT	CASSLSGLYTGELFF
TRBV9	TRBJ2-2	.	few	TGTGCCAGCAGCGCGATCGGCGGGGACACCGGGGAGCTGTTTTTT	CASSAIGGDTGELFF
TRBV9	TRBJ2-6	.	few	TGTGCCAGCAGCGTAGATTCTGGGGCCAACGTCCTGACTTTC	CASSVDSGANVLTF
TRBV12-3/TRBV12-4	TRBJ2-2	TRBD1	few	TGTGCCAGCAGTCAACCGGGACAGGGCGACACCGGGGAGCTGTTTTTT	CASSQPGQGDTGELFF
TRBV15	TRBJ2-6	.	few	TGTGCCACCAGTCAAGGAGGCTCTGGGGCCAACGTCCTGACTTTC	CATSQGGSGANVLTF
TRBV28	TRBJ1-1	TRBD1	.	TGTGCCTGTGAAGGGGGCAGGCGAACTGAAGCTTTCTTT	CACEGGRRTEAFF
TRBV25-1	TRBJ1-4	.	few	TGTGCCAGCGGAGCGGTTGATGAAAAACTGTTTTTT	CASGAVDEKLFF
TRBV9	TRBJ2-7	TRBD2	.	TGTGCCAGCAGCAAAGGGCGGGAGTACGAGCAGTACTTC	CASSKGREYEQYF
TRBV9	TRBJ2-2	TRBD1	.	TGTGCCAGCAGCCTTACGGGACAGGGGAGATTAGACTCCGGGGAGCTGTTTTTT	CASSLTGQGRLDSGELFF
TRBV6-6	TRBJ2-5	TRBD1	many	TGTGCCAGCAGTTGGGGACAGGGGGCCCAAGAGACCCAGTACTTC	CASSWGQGAQETQYF
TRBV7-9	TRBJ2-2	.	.	TGTGCCAGCAGCTGGCCGGGACGGTTCACCGGGGAGCTGTTTTTT	CASSWPGRFTGELFF
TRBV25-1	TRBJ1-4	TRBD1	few	TGTGCCAGCAGTGAACAGGACAGGGGAAAACTGTTTTTT	CASSEQDRGKLFF
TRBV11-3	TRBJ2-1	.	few	TGTGCCAGCAGCTTAGTCGAGGATGAGCAGTTCTTC	CASSLVEDEQFF
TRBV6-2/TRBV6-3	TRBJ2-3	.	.	TGTGCCAGCAGCAGGGACCACGCTCGGGCAGATACGCAGTATTTT	CASSRDHARADTQYF
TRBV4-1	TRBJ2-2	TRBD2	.	TGCGCCAGCAGCCGCCCAGGACTAGATGTCGGGGAGCTGTTTTTT	CASSRPGLDVGELFF
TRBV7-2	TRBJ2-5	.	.	TGTGCCAGCAGCTCATCCGGGACTCAAGAGACCCAGTACTTC	CASSSSGTQETQYF
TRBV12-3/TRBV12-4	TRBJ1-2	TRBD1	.	TGTGCCAGCAGGCCCGGGACAGGGAGAGGCTATGGCTACACCTTC	CASRPGTGRGYGYTF
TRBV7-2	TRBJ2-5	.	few	TGTGCCAGCAGCTCGAGGATTCAAGAGACCCAGTACTTC	CASSSRIQETQYF
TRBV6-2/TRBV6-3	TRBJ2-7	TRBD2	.	TGTGCCAGCAGGAAAAGACGGGGGGGGCTCGAGGAGCAGTACTTC	CASRKRRGGLEEQYF
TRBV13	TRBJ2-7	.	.	TGTGCCAGCAGCCATTTAGGGGGGAGTGAACCCTACGAGCAGTACTTC	CASSHLGGSEPYEQYF
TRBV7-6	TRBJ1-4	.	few	TGTGCCAGCAGCCCCGAGGGTGAAAAACTGTTTTTT	CASSPEGEKLFF
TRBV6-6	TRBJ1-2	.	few	TGTGCCAGCAGTTCGGCGGTTAACTATGGCTACACCTTC	CASSSAVNYGYTF
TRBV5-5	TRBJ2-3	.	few	TGTGCCAGCAGCTTGGGAGACGTCGCTGGCACAGATACGCAGTATTTT	CASSLGDVAGTDTQYF
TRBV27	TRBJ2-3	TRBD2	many	TGTGCCAGCAGTCCCCCTAGCGGGGGAACAGATACGCAGTATTTT	CASSPPSGGTDTQYF
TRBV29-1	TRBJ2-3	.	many	TGCAGCGTTGTAGGGTGGGGGAGCACAGATACGCAGTATTTT	CSVVGWGSTDTQYF
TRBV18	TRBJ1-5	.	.	TGTGCCAGCTCACCAATTCTCGATCAGCCCCAGCATTTT	CASSPILDQPQHF
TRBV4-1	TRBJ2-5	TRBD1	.	TGCGCCAGCAACGACCGGACAGGGGCCCCGGGAGAGACCCAGTACTTC	CASNDRTGAPGETQYF
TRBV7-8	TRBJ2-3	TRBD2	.	TGTGCCAGCAGCTTAGTCGGCGGGGGGGCGACAGATACGCAGTATTTT	CASSLVGGGATDTQYF
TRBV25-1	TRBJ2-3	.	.	TGTGCCAGCGGTTCAGGTTCCTCCCGGCGCACAGATACGCAGTATTTT	CASGSGSSRRTDTQYF
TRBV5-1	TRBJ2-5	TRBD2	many	TGCGCCAGCAGCTTAACCTTACTAGCGGGGACTCGTGAGACCCAGTACTTC	CASSLTLLAGTRETQYF
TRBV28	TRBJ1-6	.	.	TGTGCCAGCAGGGTATTAGGGTCACCCCTCCACTTT	CASRVLGSPLHF
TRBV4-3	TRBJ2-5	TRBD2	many	TGCGCCAGCAGGCGAACCGCGGGGGGGGTCCAAGAGACCCAGTACTTC	CASRRTAGGVQETQYF
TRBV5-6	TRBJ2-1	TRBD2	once	TGTGCCAGCAGCGTGATCGCCGGGACTAGCCCCAATGAGCAGTTCTTC	CASSVIAGTSPNEQFF
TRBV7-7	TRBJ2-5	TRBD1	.	TGTGCTAGCAGCTTACAGGGGACACGGGAGACCCAGTACTTC	CASSLQGTRETQYF
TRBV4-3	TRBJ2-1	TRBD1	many	TGCGCCAGCGCCCTGGACAGGGGAATCGTTTATGAGCAGTTCTTC	CASALDRGIVYEQFF
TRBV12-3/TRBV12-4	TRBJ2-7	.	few	TGTGCCAGCAGTTTGAGGAGTACAGCCTACGAGCAGTACTTC	CASSLRSTAYEQYF
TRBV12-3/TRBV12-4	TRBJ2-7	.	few	TGTGCCAGCAGTTTGGGCGTAGGGAGGCAGTACTTC	CASSLGVGRQYF
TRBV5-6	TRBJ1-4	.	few	TGTGCCAGCAGCGGAGGGACTTCGGCGGGTGAAAAACTGTTTTTT	CASSGGTSAGEKLFF
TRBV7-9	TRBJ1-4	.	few	TGTGCCAGCAGCCCCCCGGACAGTCAAAAACTGTTTTTT	CASSPPDSQKLFF
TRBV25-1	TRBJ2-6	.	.	TGTGCCAGCAGCGCCTCGGTGACTGGGGCCAACGTCCTGACTTTC	CASSASVTGANVLTF
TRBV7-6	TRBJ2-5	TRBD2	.	TGTGCCAGCAGCTTAGCCTTAAAGCGGGGGCCAAAAGAGACCCAGTACTTC	CASSLALKRGPKETQYF
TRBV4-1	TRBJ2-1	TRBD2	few	TGCGCCAGCAGCCAAGGACTAGCGGGGGGCCGCTCCTACAATGAGCAGTTCTTC	CASSQGLAGGRSYNEQFF
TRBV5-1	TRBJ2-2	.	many	TGCGCCAGCAGCTTGATGGGCACCGGGGAGCTGTTTTTT	CASSLMGTGELFF
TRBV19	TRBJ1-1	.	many	TGTGCCAGTAGCAGGGACTCTGAAGCTTTCTTT	CASSRDSEAFF
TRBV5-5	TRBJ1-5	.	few	TGTGCCAGCAGCTTGCCCGGGGGGCAGCCCCAGCATTTT	CASSLPGGQPQHF
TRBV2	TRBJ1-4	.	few	TGTGCCAGCAGCCCGGAGATAACGTATGAAAAACTGTTTTTT	CASSPEITYEKLFF
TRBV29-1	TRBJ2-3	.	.	TGCAGCGCCCGGGGTAAGAGGACAGATACGCAGTATTTT	CSARGKRTDTQYF
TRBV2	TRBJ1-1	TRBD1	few	TGTGCCAGCAGGCTGGGACAGGGCACTGAAGCTTTCTTT	CASRLGQGTEAFF
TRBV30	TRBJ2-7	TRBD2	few	TGTGCCTGGAGTGTACTAGCGGACTCCTACGAGCAGTACTTC	CAWSVLADSYEQYF
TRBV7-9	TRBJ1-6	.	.	TGTGCCAGCAGCGACCGTAAGACGAAGGATTCACCCCTCCACTTT	CASSDRKTKDSPLHF
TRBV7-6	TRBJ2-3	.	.	TGTGCCAGCAGCTTAGCCGAAATAGGCTTCACAGATACGCAGTATTTT	CASSLAEIGFTDTQYF
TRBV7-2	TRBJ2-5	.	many	TGTGCCAGCAGCTTTCGCGGGTACCAAGAGACCCAGTACTTC	CASSFRGYQETQYF
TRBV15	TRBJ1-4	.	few	TGTGCCACCAGCTTATCCCGGCAGCTTAATGAAAAACTGTTTTTT	CATSLSRQLNEKLFF
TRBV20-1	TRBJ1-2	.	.	TGCAGTGCTAGAGGGGAAAACTATGGCTACACCTTC	CSARGENYGYTF
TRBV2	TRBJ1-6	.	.	TGTGCCAGCAGTGAGTCCCAACAGGCGACCAATTCACCCCTCCACTTT	CASSESQQATNSPLHF
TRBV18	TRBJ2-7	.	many	TGTGCCAGCTCACCTTCCTCGGGGGTCGACTACGAGCAGTACTTC	CASSPSSGVDYEQYF